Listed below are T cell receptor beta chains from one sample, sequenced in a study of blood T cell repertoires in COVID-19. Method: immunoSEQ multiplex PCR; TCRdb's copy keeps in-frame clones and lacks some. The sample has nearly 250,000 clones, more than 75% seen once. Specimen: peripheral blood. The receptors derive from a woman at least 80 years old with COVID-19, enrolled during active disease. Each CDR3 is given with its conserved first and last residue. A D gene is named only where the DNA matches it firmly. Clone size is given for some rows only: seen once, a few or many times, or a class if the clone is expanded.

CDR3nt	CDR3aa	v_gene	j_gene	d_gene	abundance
TGTGCCAGCAGTGAGGGGCTTGTCCCTTCCCGCTACTATGGCTACACCTTC	CASSEGLVPSRYYGYTF	TRBV6-1	TRBJ1-2	.	.
TGTGCCAGCAGTTTATGGGGCAGGGCGGATGGCTACACCTTC	CASSLWGRADGYTF	TRBV28	TRBJ1-2	.	.
TGTGCCAGCGGCCGGGGGACTGAAGCTTTCTTT	CASGRGTEAFF	TRBV6-5	TRBJ1-1	.	.
TGTGCCAGCAGCTTGGGGTGGCAGGGAAGAACCCCAGATACGCAGTATTTT	CASSLGWQGRTPDTQYF	TRBV5-4	TRBJ2-3	.	.
TGTGCCAGCAGTGTCAGGGACGAGCAGTACTTC	CASSVRDEQYF	TRBV2	TRBJ2-7	.	few
TGTGCCAGCAGCTTCGGAGAGACCCAGTACTTC	CASSFGETQYF	TRBV11-3	TRBJ2-5	.	once
TGTGCCAGCAGCCAGAAGTACGAGCAGTACTTC	CASSQKYEQYF	TRBV28	TRBJ2-7	.	.
TGTGCCAGTAGCCCAGGGGACAGGGTACAAGAGATCCAGTACTTC	CASSPGDRVQEIQYF	TRBV19	TRBJ2-5	TRBD1	.
TGTGCCAGCAGCTTAGTAGGCCCCAGGGGCACTGAAGCTTTCTTT	CASSLVGPRGTEAFF	TRBV7-9	TRBJ1-1	.	once
TGTGCCAGCGGATTGGGAGTTAATGAAAAACTGTTTTTT	CASGLGVNEKLFF	TRBV28	TRBJ1-4	.	.
TGTGCCAGCAGGGTTAATCAGGGTGGCGAAGCTTTCTTT	CASRVNQGGEAFF	TRBV6-5	TRBJ1-1	.	.
TGTGCCAGCAGCCCCAAGATTAGTCTAGTCCGCGGGACCCAGTACTTC	CASSPKISLVRGTQYF	TRBV3-1/TRBV3-2	TRBJ2-5	.	.
TGCGCCAGCAGCTCACCCCCGGGGTTGACTGAAGCTTTCTTT	CASSSPPGLTEAFF	TRBV5-1	TRBJ1-1	.	.
TGTGCCAGCTCACCTTCACCAGAGAACACTGAAGCTTTCTTT	CASSPSPENTEAFF	TRBV18	TRBJ1-1	.	.
TGTGCCTGGATGCGGGGGACAACTAATGAAAAACTGTTTTTT	CAWMRGTTNEKLFF	TRBV30	TRBJ1-4	.	.
TGTGCCAGCAGCTCTAACCTTAACAGGGTAGGGAATCAGCCCCAGCATTTT	CASSSNLNRVGNQPQHF	TRBV7-2	TRBJ1-5	.	.
TGTGCCAGCAGATCCGGGACAGGGGGCGAGTATGAGCAGTTCTTC	CASRSGTGGEYEQFF	TRBV6-5	TRBJ2-1	TRBD1	.
TGTGCCAGTAGGTTGGACACCAGCACAGATACGCAGTATTTT	CASRLDTSTDTQYF	TRBV19	TRBJ2-3	.	.
TGTGCCAGCAGCCAAGAGTCTCGAGCCGGCGAGCAGTACTTC	CASSQESRAGEQYF	TRBV3-1/TRBV3-2	TRBJ2-7	.	.
TGTGCCAGCAGTGGGAGGCACGGCTACGAGCAGTACTTC	CASSGRHGYEQYF	TRBV6-6	TRBJ2-7	.	few
TGTGCCAGCAGTCAGCAGGGGGAGAACACTGAAGCTTTCTTT	CASSQQGENTEAFF	TRBV2	TRBJ1-1	TRBD1	.
TGTGCCAGCAGCAGCCAAGGGGGCTTACAATATGGCTACACCTTC	CASSSQGGLQYGYTF	TRBV11-2	TRBJ1-2	TRBD1	.
TGTGCCAGCAGTGAAGGGCCCAATCAGCCCCAGCATTTT	CASSEGPNQPQHF	TRBV6-1	TRBJ1-5	.	once
TGTGCCAGCAGCAGGGGACAGGGGAATGAAAAACTGTTTTTT	CASSRGQGNEKLFF	TRBV5-8	TRBJ1-4	TRBD1	.
TGTGCCAGCAGCCCACTGGAGTTTAGCAATCAGCCCCAGCATTTT	CASSPLEFSNQPQHF	TRBV7-2	TRBJ1-5	.	.
TGTGCCAGCAGCCTAACCGGGACAGCGAATTCACCCCTCCACTTT	CASSLTGTANSPLHF	TRBV2	TRBJ1-6	TRBD1	.
TGTGCCAGCAGGGGCTACAAAAACATTCAGTACTTC	CASRGYKNIQYF	TRBV21-1	TRBJ2-4	.	.
TGCGCCAGCAGCTTGCAAGGGGGAAGTGAAAAACTGTTTTTT	CASSLQGGSEKLFF	TRBV5-1	TRBJ1-4	.	.
TGTGCCAGTAGTATCGGAGGGCCTGGGAACACTGAAGCTTTCTTT	CASSIGGPGNTEAFF	TRBV19	TRBJ1-1	.	.
TGCAGCGCTACTGACAGGGAGTATGGCTACACCTTC	CSATDREYGYTF	TRBV29-1	TRBJ1-2	TRBD1	.
TGTGCCAGCAGCTTAGGCCTGGCTAGCGGGGCCCAAGAGACCCAGTACTTC	CASSLGLASGAQETQYF	TRBV7-8	TRBJ2-5	TRBD2	.
TGTGCCAGCAGTTCGGGACAGAACTATGGCTACACCTTC	CASSSGQNYGYTF	TRBV11-2	TRBJ1-2	TRBD1	.
TGTGCCAGCAGCCAAGAGTTTCGGAAACTGTTTTTT	CASSQEFRKLFF	TRBV14	TRBJ1-4	.	.
TGCGCCAGCAGCTTGGGGACAGGGGCAAGCAATCAGCCCCAGCATTTT	CASSLGTGASNQPQHF	TRBV5-1	TRBJ1-5	TRBD1	few
TGTGCCTGGAGTTTACAGGGGAGGGAGCAGTACTTC	CAWSLQGREQYF	TRBV30	TRBJ2-7	.	.
TGTGCCAGCAGTTGGGGGGGGGCGACCGGGGAGCTGTTTTTT	CASSWGGATGELFF	TRBV27	TRBJ2-2	.	.
TGTGCCAGCCGACTAAGTGGGTTTGGGGGCTACACCTTC	CASRLSGFGGYTF	TRBV7-8	TRBJ1-2	.	.
TGTGCCAGCTCACCCTCTAGCGTTTTCCCCACAGATACGCAGTATTTT	CASSPSSVFPTDTQYF	TRBV18	TRBJ2-3	.	.
TGTGCCAGCAGCTTCGGGAGCAGGGGGCAGTCACCCCTCCACTTT	CASSFGSRGQSPLHF	TRBV14	TRBJ1-6	TRBD1	.
TGTGCCAGCAGCCAAGATGCGACTGGACTCTCTGGAAACACCATATATTTT	CASSQDATGLSGNTIYF	TRBV4-2	TRBJ1-3	.	.
TGTGCCAGCACCCCCCATGGCCTTGAAGCTTTCTTT	CASTPHGLEAFF	TRBV12-3/TRBV12-4	TRBJ1-1	.	.
TGTGCCAGCGCCCAGGGTTCGGGCAGGGGGGACTATGGCTACACCTTC	CASAQGSGRGDYGYTF	TRBV28	TRBJ1-2	TRBD1	.
TGTGCCAGCAGTGAGACAGGGGGTAACTACGAGCAGTACTTC	CASSETGGNYEQYF	TRBV28	TRBJ2-7	TRBD1	.
TGTGCCAGCAGTCGGACTAGAATGGACAGGGCGGTTAGGGGCTACACCTTC	CASSRTRMDRAVRGYTF	TRBV6-6	TRBJ1-2	TRBD1	once
TGTGCCAGTAGTAAAGGACAGGGGGGTTATTCACCCCTCCACTTT	CASSKGQGGYSPLHF	TRBV19	TRBJ1-6	TRBD1	.